Below are 20 T cell receptor beta chains sequenced from a single sample in a study of shared clonotypes between healthy human individuals. Assay used: immunoSEQ multiplex PCR; TCRdb lists only in-frame clones, some missing. The top ten clones hold approximately 1.7% of a sample with 600,000 to 800,000 clones, 55% to 80% of them seen once. Input material: memory CD4+ T cells sorted from blood. The subset denotes: CD45RA-negative fraction. Every receptor here comes from a woman between 25 and 40 years old in good health.

The CDR3 nucleotides read TGTGCCAGCAGCTTATTCCGGGCGGGGACTGAAGCTTTCTTT. Its protein product is CASSLFRAGTEAFF. The J gene is TRBJ1-1, the V gene TRBV11-2, with unresolved D. CDR3 size: 14 residues. V was shortened by 2 bases and J by 5 bases, with 12 bases between the two germline ends. Looked up from germline, CDR1 is SGHAT and CDR2 is FQNNGV.

V and J are TRBV13 and TRBJ1-1; D possibly corresponds to TRBD1 (5 bases). CDR1 and CDR2 (germline): PRHDT, FYEKMQ (reference sequence). CDR3 length equals 15 residues. Trimming stripped 0 bases from V and 4 bases from J, with 12 bases between. CDR3 region: CASSLGAPRGTEAFF. CDR3 sequence (DNA): TGTGCCAGCAGCTTAGGGGCTCCGAGGGGCACTGAAGCTTTCTTT.

The V and J genes are TRBV5-1 and TRBJ2-7; D not resolved. CDR3 length: 15 amino acids. Germline V gene sequence: CDR1 SGHRS, CDR2 YFSETQ. V was shortened by 4 bases and J by 1 base, with 15 bases between the two germline ends. The chain's CDR3 is CASSEIPTTSYEQYF. In nucleotides, the CDR3 is TGCGCCAGCAGCGAGATCCCGACGACTTCCTACGAGCAGTACTTC.

The chain has TRBV6-5 and TRBJ1-1; weak D call: TRBD1 (5 bases). CDR1 is MNHEY and CDR2 is SVGAGI in the germline V gene. The CDR3 is made up of 15 amino acids. Trimming took off 0 bases at V and 5 bases at J, with 13 bases between the two ends. Here the CDR3 reads CASSYSRQGGTEAFF. Written as DNA, the CDR3 is TGTGCCAGCAGTTACTCGAGGCAGGGAGGGACTGAAGCTTTCTTT.

The chain joins TRBV7-9 to TRBJ2-1; D is unclear. Germline lookup yields CDR1 SEHNR and CDR2 FQNEAQ (reference sequence). Trimming pared 4 bases from V and 9 bases from J, leaving 7 bases between. The CDR3 covers 11 residues. DNA of the CDR3: TGTGCCAGCAGCTCCCGGATTGAGCAGTTCTTC. Translating it yields CASSSRIEQFF.

V and J are TRBV27 and TRBJ2-5, with 16 bases aligning to TRBD2. The V gene end was trimmed by 6 bases and the J gene end by 5 bases; junction bases not matched to a gene: 12. The CDR3 is 18 residues long. The germline V gene encodes CDR1 MNHEY and CDR2 SMNVEV (reference sequence). The CDR3 reads CASSRGTGTSGRAETQYF. The CDR3 DNA sequence: TGTGCCAGCAGCAGAGGAACTGGGACTAGCGGGAGGGCCGAGACCCAGTACTTC.

The chain recombines TRBV4-1 with TRBJ2-5, with a tentative D call TRBD2 (6 bases). The CDR3 spans 14 residues. V was pared by 4 bases and J by 1 base, with 10 bases between. CDR1 MGHRA and CDR2 YSYEKL come from the germline V gene. CDR3 residues: CASSRREGQETQYF. Written as DNA, the CDR3 is TGCGCCAGCAGCCGGCGGGAAGGCCAAGAGACCCAGTACTTC.

V and J are TRBV10-3 and TRBJ2-3, with 7 bases aligning to TRBD2. Germline assignment: CDR1 ENHRY and CDR2 SYGVKD. There are 17 residues in the CDR3. With V trimmed by 2 bases and J by 1 base, 9 bases remained unmatched. CDR3 nucleotides: TGTGCCATCAGTGAGAAGTATGGAGCGGGGCGCACAGATACGCAGTATTTT. Protein sequence: CAISEKYGAGRTDTQYF.

This clone was observed once. This chain links TRBV2 with TRBJ2-1; 7 nucleotides align to TRBD2. V lost 4 bases, J lost 5 bases, and 5 bases stayed unmatched. This CDR3 spans 14 amino acids. The V gene's germline CDR1 is SNHLY and CDR2 FYNNEI. The CDR3 region has the DNA TGTGCCAGCAGTGTCAGGCTAGCGGACAATGAGCAGTTCTTC. As protein: CASSVRLADNEQFF.

This chain joins TRBV10-3 and TRBJ1-6, with D tentatively TRBD1 (6 bases). This CDR3 spans 14 amino acids. V was clipped by 9 bases and J by 5 bases, with 14 bases between them. The germline gives CDR1 ENHRY, CDR2 SYGVKD. The CDR3 loop reads CAISMGANNSPLHF. CDR3 bases: TGTGCCATTTCCATGGGGGCAAATAATTCACCCCTCCACTTT.

With regard to this clone: In the same sample, other DNA sequences code for this CDR3. The J gene is TRBJ1-3, the V gene TRBV5-1; D unresolved. The CDR3 sequence is 14 residues long. Looked up from germline, CDR1 is SGHRS and CDR2 is YFSETQ. Trimming left V 0 bases short and J 1 base short, with 5 bases between. The CDR3 protein is CASSLGDSGNTIYF. In DNA form, the CDR3 reads TGCGCCAGCAGCTTGGGGGATTCTGGAAACACCATATATTTT.

The gene calls are TRBV15 and TRBJ1-1, with 11 positions matching TRBD1. Germline-derived CDR1 and CDR2 are LNHNV and YYDKDF (reference sequence). The CDR3 runs 17 residues. The V segment lost 3 bases and the J segment 5 bases; nucleotides outside the gene matches: 11. The DNA of the CDR3 is TGTGCCACCAGCAGTCGTATGGGACAGGGGGGACAAACTGAAGCTTTCTTT. Protein sequence: CATSSRMGQGGQTEAFF.

There are a few counts of this clone. The V call is TRBV2, the J call TRBJ2-5; tentatively, D is TRBD1 or TRBD2 (6 bases each). The germline CDR1 and CDR2 sequences are SNHLY and FYNNEI. V lost 6 bases, J lost 1 base, and 12 bases lay in between. CDR3 length equals 14 residues. The CDR3 region has the DNA TGTGCCAGCAGGGAGGGACACCTCCAAGAGACCCAGTACTTC. Translating gives CASREGHLQETQYF.

Turning to this clone: The germline gene is not matched at one end of the junction; a read error may be the cause. The chain links TRBV2 to TRBJ1-3; D is possibly TRBD1 (6 bases). Germline V CDR1 and CDR2: SNHLY, FYNNEI. This CDR3 spans 15 amino acids. The CDR3 loop reads CASREGGREGNTIYF. The CDR3 DNA is TGTGCCAGCAGGGAAGGGGGGCGAGAAGGAAACACCATATATTTT.

The rearrangement joins TRBV9 to TRBJ2-7; perhaps TRBD2 as D (6 bases). V was shortened by 0 bases and J by 5 bases, with 21 bases between the two germline ends. From germline, CDR1 is SGDLS and CDR2 YYNGEE. This CDR3 is built from 17 residues. The CDR3 protein is CASSVGGVGSVIHEQYF. The CDR3 DNA reads as TGTGCCAGCAGCGTAGGGGGGGTAGGTAGCGTAATACACGAGCAGTACTTC.

This chain uses TRBV2 with TRBJ2-3; D unresolved. Trimming took 4 bases from V and 0 from J, leaving 5 bases between them. Germline CDR1 reads SNHLY; CDR2 reads FYNNEI. The length of the CDR3 is 13 residues. The CDR3 sequence is CASSAYSTDTQYF. The CDR3 DNA sequence: TGTGCCAGCAGTGCTTACAGCACAGATACGCAGTATTTT.

The rearrangement joins TRBV11-3 to TRBJ1-5; possible D gene TRBD1, 5 bases. Trimming took off 6 bases at V and 7 bases at J, with 16 bases between the two ends. The CDR3 is 14 residues long. Per the germline V gene, CDR1 is SGHNT and CDR2 is YENEEA. The CDR3 protein is CASRGGFNMQPQHF. CDR3 bases: TGTGCCAGCAGGGGGGGTTTTAACATGCAGCCCCAGCATTTT.

Many counts were recorded for this clone. V and J are TRBV7-8 and TRBJ1-3; no clear D. Trimming removed 1 base from V and 0 bases from J, with 7 bases in between. This CDR3 spans 15 amino acids. Per germline, CDR1 SGHVS and CDR2 FQNEAQ. In nucleotides, the CDR3 is TGTGCCAGCAGCTTAGTTCGGGCCTCTGGAAACACCATATATTTT. Translation: CASSLVRASGNTIYF.

This chain connects TRBV4-1 to TRBJ2-3; D remains unclear. The CDR3 is 14 amino acids. The germline CDR1 and CDR2 sequences are MGHRA and YSYEKL. V gave up 4 bases and J gave up 1 base, with 9 bases separating them. As DNA, the CDR3 is TGCGCCAGCAGCCCCGGGCTGGGCACAGATACGCAGTATTTT. This sequence encodes CASSPGLGTDTQYF.

This clone was recorded once. The chain recombines TRBV11-3 with TRBJ1-4; D gene uncertain. Germline CDR1 reads SGHNT; CDR2 reads YENEEA. V was clipped by 5 bases and J by 8 bases, with 12 bases between them. The CDR3 loop spans 13 amino acids. For the CDR3, the DNA is TGTGCCAGCAGCCTTTCAGGCGGAGAAAAACTGTTTTTT. This codes for CASSLSGGEKLFF. Together with reference TRBV11-3 and TRBJ1-4, the CDR3 gives the full variable domain: EAGVVQSPRYKIIEKKQPVAFWCNPISGHNTLYWYLQNLGQGPELLIRYENEEAVDDSQLPKDRFSAERLKGVDSTLKIQPAELGDSAVYLCASSLSGGEKLFFGSGTQLSVL.